Listed here are 32 T cell receptor beta chains from one sample, sequenced in a study of T cell responses to AZD1222 COVID-19 vaccine. The repertoire was sequenced with immunoSEQ multiplex PCR; TCRdb's copy has only in-frame clones and lacks some. Of fewer than 150,000 clones in the sample, 92% were seen once. The sequencing used peripheral blood, collected 28 days after the second AZD1222 dose. The source of these receptors is an adult who received the AZD1222 COVID-19 vaccine.

CDR3 DNA: TGCGCCAGCAGCCAAGAGAGGGACAGCGCGAACACTGAAGCTTTCTTT. This translates into CASSQERDSANTEAFF. The chain is built from TRBV4-1 and TRBJ1-1, with TRBD1 matching 7 bases. The junction had 5 bases not matched to a gene; V was cut back by 0 bases and J by 1 base. The germline V gene has CDR1 MGHRA and CDR2 YSYEKL. The CDR3 runs 16 residues.

This chain links TRBV9 with TRBJ1-2, with TRBD1 identical over 7 bases. CDR3 length: 15 amino acids. The V segment lost 2 bases and the J segment 5 bases; nucleotides outside the gene matches: 9. CDR1 is SGDLS, CDR2 YYNGEE, per germline. The CDR3 region has the DNA TGTGCCAGCAGCGTTTCCGGGACAGAACATTATGGCTACACCTTC. Its protein is CASSVSGTEHYGYTF.

The sample holds one count of this clone. J is TRBJ2-3 and V is TRBV2; D is ambiguous. Per the germline V gene, CDR1 is SNHLY and CDR2 is FYNNEI. V was clipped by 3 bases and J by 8 bases, with 0 bases between them. This CDR3 comprises 9 residues. CDR3 in amino acids: CASSDTQYF. The CDR3 DNA sequence: TGTGCCAGCAGTGATACGCAGTATTTT.

In its sample, this clone was seen once. The genes are TRBV2 and TRBJ1-1; the D is unclear. V was shortened by 2 bases and J by 1 base, with 11 bases between the two germline ends. CDR3 length: 15 amino acids. Germline CDR1 reads SNHLY; CDR2 reads FYNNEI. The CDR3 DNA reads as TGTGCCAGCAGTGAACTATGGCAGAAGAACACTGAAGCTTTCTTT. This encodes CASSELWQKNTEAFF.

The chain uses TRBV18 and TRBJ1-1; TRBD1 aligns across 8 bases. Germline V CDR1 and CDR2: KGHSH, LQKENI. CDR3 length: 18 residues. The ends lost 8 bases at V and 0 bases at J; junction bases unmatched: 17. This CDR3 reads CASQPRWAGGRMNTEAFF. As DNA, the CDR3 is TGTGCCAGCCAGCCGCGGTGGGCAGGGGGCCGGATGAACACTGAAGCTTTCTTT.

This chain uses TRBV24-1 with TRBJ2-5, with 10 positions matching TRBD1. The CDR3 consists of 18 residues. CDR1 and CDR2 from the germline V gene are KGHDR and SFDVKD. V lost 3 bases and J lost 5; bases outside the gene matches: 14. The CDR3 sequence is CATSDRLPGQGTKETQYF. The DNA for the CDR3 is TGTGCCACCAGTGATAGGTTACCGGGACAGGGGACGAAGGAGACCCAGTACTTC.

The chain carries TRBV6-2 or TRBV6-3 and TRBJ1-6, with 8 nucleotides matching TRBD1. This CDR3 contains 15 residues. V was clipped by 2 bases and J by 10 bases; unmatched bases: 7. Germline CDR1 is MNHEY and CDR2 is SVGEGT. This CDR3 reads CASSYGQGARSPLHF. The CDR3 DNA reads TGTGCCAGCAGTTACGGGCAGGGGGCAAGGTCACCCCTCCACTTT.

J is TRBJ2-3 and V is TRBV7-3, with 7 bases fitting TRBD1. Germline assignment: CDR1 SGHTA and CDR2 FQGTGA. The CDR3 consists of 17 residues. J was trimmed by 0 bases and V by 0 bases; bases with no gene match: 6. In DNA, the CDR3 is TGTGCCAGCAGCTTAACAGGGGGCCACCTTAGCACAGATACGCAGTATTTT. Protein sequence: CASSLTGGHLSTDTQYF. Full variable domain (missing parts from reference TRBV7-3 and TRBJ2-3): GAGVSQTPSNKVTEKGKYVELRCDPISGHTALYWYRQSLGQGPEFLIYFQGTGAADDSGLPNDRFFAVRPEGSVSTLKIQRTERGDSAVYLCASSLTGGHLSTDTQYFGPGTRLTVL.

The chain combines TRBV5-5 with TRBJ1-1; D uncertain. V was pared by 2 bases and J by 0 bases, with 11 bases between. CDR1 is SGHKS and CDR2 is YYEKEE in the germline V gene (reference sequence). This CDR3 spans 15 amino acids. CDR3: CASSFGSSMNTEAFF. For the CDR3, the DNA is TGTGCCAGCAGCTTCGGAAGCAGCATGAACACTGAAGCTTTCTTT. Filled out from reference TRBV5-5 and TRBJ1-1, the complete variable domain reads DAGVTQSPTHLIKTRGQQVTLRCSPISGHKSVSWYQQVLGQGPQFIFQYYEKEERGRGNFPDRFSARQFPNYSSELNVNALLLGDSALYLCASSFGSSMNTEAFFGQGTRLTVV.

The CDR3 DNA follows: TGTGCCAGCAGCCGGCGCGGGGGGGCAAATGAGCAGTTCTTC. Its translation is CASSRRGGANEQFF. The chain carries TRBV3-1 (or the pseudogene TRBV3-2) and TRBJ2-1; 9 nucleotides line up with TRBD2. The CDR3 is made up of 14 amino acids. J lost 7 bases, V lost 4 bases, and 5 bases had no gene match. Germline assignment: CDR1 LGHDT and CDR2 YNNKEL (reference sequence).

The table lists this clone with a count of one. The chain carries TRBV6-6 and TRBJ1-2; D is undetermined. This CDR3 region has 16 residues. The V and J ends lost 2 bases and 4 bases respectively, with 17 bases between them. Per germline, CDR1 MNHNY and CDR2 SVGAGI (reference sequence). The DNA for the CDR3 is TGTGCCAGCAGTTACGGCAGCCCCGGCCAAGGCTATGGCTACACCTTC. Encoded protein: CASSYGSPGQGYGYTF.

The chain recombines TRBV28 with TRBJ1-2; maybe TRBD1 (5 bases). The CDR3 has 14 residues. Trimming removed 2 bases from V and 6 bases from J, with 13 bases in between. Per the germline V gene, CDR1 is MDHEN and CDR2 is SYDVKM. CDR3 in amino acids: CASSLEEVGHGYTF. In DNA form, the CDR3 reads TGTGCCAGCAGTTTAGAGGAAGTGGGGCATGGCTACACCTTC.

This chain joins TRBV27 and TRBJ2-1; 16 bases agree with TRBD2. The V gene's germline CDR1 is MNHEY and CDR2 SMNVEV (reference sequence). CDR3 length: 15 residues. J lost 12 bases, V lost 5 bases, and 7 bases had no gene match. In DNA form, the CDR3 reads TGTGCCAGCAGTGCCGGGACTAGCGGGAGGGCCGGGCAGTTCTTC. Amino acid sequence: CASSAGTSGRAGQFF.

On this clone itself: One end of the junction is discordant with germline, which a read error may explain. The J gene is TRBJ1-2, the V gene TRBV10-3; tentative D call: TRBD1 (5 bases). Germline V gene lookup returns CDR1 ENHRY and CDR2 SYGVKD. The CDR3 length is 14 residues. The CDR3 spells CAISGDPGAYRYTF. The CDR3 nucleotides read TGTGCCATCAGTGGGGACCCGGGAGCCTATCGCTACACCTTC.

This clone was counted once. The gene calls are TRBV6-2 or TRBV6-3 and TRBJ1-1, with D unresolved. The V gene's germline CDR1 is MNHEY and CDR2 SVGEGT. This CDR3 contains 13 residues. V was shortened by 5 bases and J by 1 base, with 8 bases between the two germline ends. The CDR3 DNA follows: TGTGCCAGCAGTGGGAGGGAGAACACTGAAGCTTTCTTT. This encodes CASSGRENTEAFF.

This rearrangement joins TRBV7-9 to TRBJ2-2; the D call may be TRBD1 or TRBD2 (5 bases each). Per the germline V gene, CDR1 is SEHNR and CDR2 is FQNEAQ (reference sequence). The ends were cut back, 1 base at V and 6 bases at J, with 15 bases in the middle. The CDR3 covers 16 residues. The CDR3 here is CASSLEFQPGPGELFF. CDR3 bases: TGTGCCAGCAGCTTAGAATTCCAGCCGGGGCCCGGGGAGCTGTTTTTT.

The J gene is TRBJ1-1, the V gene TRBV10-3; D remains unclear. Trimming pared 7 bases from V and 1 base from J, leaving 16 bases between. This CDR3 is 15 amino acids long. The V gene's germline CDR1 is ENHRY and CDR2 SYGVKD. The CDR3 here is CAIMRGQDPNTEAFF. The CDR3 nucleotides read TGTGCCATCATGAGAGGGCAGGACCCGAACACTGAAGCTTTCTTT.

J is TRBJ2-2 and V is TRBV21-1; the D segment call TRBD1 is taken from the table without a DNA check. TRBV21-1 is designated a pseudogene. This CDR3 spans 20 amino acids. The CDR3 coding sequence is TGTGCCAGCAGCAAAGCGGTGAACAGGGGGCTCCGGACGTACACCGGGGAGCTGTTTTTT. This gives the protein CASSKAVNRGLRTYTGELFF.

The chain uses TRBV3-1 (or the pseudogene TRBV3-2) and TRBJ1-2; possible D gene TRBD1, 5 bases. This CDR3 has 13 amino acids. The germline V and J ends were trimmed by 3 bases and 6 bases, with 11 bases remaining between them. Germline V gene data show CDR1 as LGHDT and CDR2 as YNNKEL (reference sequence). CDR3 in amino acids: CASSQGRAHGYTF. DNA of the CDR3: TGTGCCAGCAGCCAGGGCAGGGCCCATGGCTACACCTTC.

This rearrangement joins TRBV7-9 to TRBJ1-5; D remains ambiguous. Germline loops: CDR1 SEHNR, CDR2 FQNEAQ (reference sequence). Trimming cost V 4 bases and J 5 bases, with 12 bases left between them. The CDR3 length is 14 residues. The CDR3: CASSSTFWDQPQHF. In nucleotides, the CDR3 is TGTGCCAGCAGCTCCACCTTCTGGGATCAGCCCCAGCATTTT.

The genes are TRBV12-3 or TRBV12-4 and TRBJ1-5, with D uncertain. CDR3 length: 13 amino acids. Trimming took off 2 bases at V and 4 bases at J, with 6 bases between the two ends. The CDR3, as DNA: TGTGCCAGCAGTTTATCCGCGAATCAGCCCCAGCATTTT. Protein sequence: CASSLSANQPQHF.

The chain is built from TRBV19 and TRBJ2-1; D ambiguous. The CDR3 runs 13 residues. V was trimmed by 5 bases and J by 2 bases, leaving 7 bases between them. Germline loops: CDR1 LNHDA, CDR2 SQIVND (reference sequence). CDR3 DNA: TGTGCCAGTAGTGACTCGACCTACAATGAGCAGTTCTTC. Translating it yields CASSDSTYNEQFF.

V usage is TRBV29-1 and J usage is TRBJ2-1, with a tentative D call TRBD1 (5 bases). The CDR3 length is 14 residues. V lost 5 bases and J 6 bases, leaving 17 bases between the germline ends. Germline lookup yields CDR1 SQVTM and CDR2 ANQGSEA. This CDR3 is CSVSRGLAINEQFF. The CDR3 DNA sequence: TGCAGCGTTTCAAGGGGCCTCGCGATCAATGAGCAGTTCTTC.

This sequence joins TRBV18 and TRBJ1-5, with D uncertain. Per germline, CDR1 KGHSH and CDR2 LQKENI. This CDR3 comprises 14 residues. The V and J ends lost 6 bases and 2 bases respectively, with 11 bases between them. Here the CDR3 reads CASSRSGGNQPQHF. The CDR3 bases are TGTGCCAGCTCTCGGTCCGGGGGCAATCAGCCCCAGCATTTT.

The chain is built from TRBV15 and TRBJ1-4; 9 nucleotides line up with TRBD1. CDR3 length: 14 amino acids. Trimming at V came to 4 bases and at J to 7 bases, leaving 4 bases not matched to a gene. Germline lookup yields CDR1 LNHNV and CDR2 YYDKDF (reference sequence). CDR3: CATSMGQGGEKLFF. In DNA form, the CDR3 reads TGTGCCACCAGCATGGGACAGGGAGGTGAAAAACTGTTTTTT.

The rearrangement joins TRBV5-1 to TRBJ2-5; tentatively, D is TRBD1 or TRBD2 (5 bases each). V lost 7 bases and J lost 1, with 23 bases in between. Germline lookup yields CDR1 SGHRS and CDR2 YFSETQ. The CDR3 extends over 17 amino acids. CDR3 region: CASHGTARGLSQETQYF. The CDR3 bases are TGCGCCAGCCACGGGACGGCCCGGGGTTTAAGCCAAGAGACCCAGTACTTC.

This rearrangement joins TRBV4-1 to TRBJ1-2; 7 nucleotides align to TRBD1. CDR1 MGHRA and CDR2 YSYEKL come from the germline V gene. CDR3 size: 14 residues. With 1 base clipped from V and 8 bases from J, the junction kept 7 bases outside the gene matches. This CDR3 reads CASSQGTGLEGYTF. CDR3 DNA sequence: TGCGCCAGCAGCCAAGGGACAGGACTAGAAGGCTACACCTTC.

The rearrangement uses TRBV19 and TRBJ2-1, with D perhaps matching TRBD2 (5 bases). The CDR3 covers 15 residues. CDR1 and CDR2 (germline): LNHDA, SQIVND (reference sequence). Trimming stripped 6 bases from V and 4 bases from J, with 16 bases between. In DNA, the CDR3 is TGTGCCAGTAGCCTCCCGGGAAGTCTATACAATGAGCAGTTCTTC. Its protein product is CASSLPGSLYNEQFF.

CDR3 region: CAWSGLAGQVNEQFF. The DNA for the CDR3 is TGTGCCTGGAGTGGACTAGCGGGACAAGTCAATGAGCAGTTCTTC. This chain connects TRBV30 to TRBJ2-1; the match to TRBD2 covers 11 bases. From germline, CDR1 is GTSNPN and CDR2 SVGIG (reference sequence). V was pared by 1 base and J by 6 bases, with 5 bases of the junction left unmatched. CDR3 length: 15 residues. The full variable domain, in which reference TRBV30 and TRBJ2-1 provide the parts outside the CDR3, is SQTIHQWPATLVQPVGSPLSLECTVEGTSNPNLYWYRQAAGRGLQLLFYSVGIGQISSEVPQNLSASRPQDRQFILSSKKLLLSDSGFYLCAWSGLAGQVNEQFFGPGTRLTVL.

The J gene is TRBJ1-5, the V gene TRBV9; D is unclear. Trimming shortened V by 4 bases and J by 4 bases, and 15 bases separated the two germline ends. This CDR3 is built from 15 residues. Germline V gene sequence: CDR1 SGDLS, CDR2 YYNGEE. CDR3 nucleotide sequence: TGTGCCAGCAGCCCATCCCCCGCGCTTAATCAGCCCCAGCATTTT. Translated: CASSPSPALNQPQHF. Looking up the rest from reference TRBV9 and TRBJ1-5 gives the full variable domain: DSGVTQTPKHLITATGQRVTLRCSPRSGDLSVYWYQQSLDQGLQFLIQYYNGEERAKGNILERFSAQQFPDLHSELNLSSLELGDSALYFCASSPSPALNQPQHFGDGTRLSIL.

The rearrangement uses TRBV6-4 and TRBJ2-3, with 10 bases aligning to TRBD1. With 2 bases clipped from V and 5 bases from J, the junction kept 10 bases outside the gene matches. The CDR3 is 17 residues long. The germline gives CDR1 MRHNA, CDR2 SNTAGT. The CDR3 coding sequence is TGTGCCAGCAGTGACAGGGCCGGGACAGGGGTGGAAGATACGCAGTATTTT. This encodes CASSDRAGTGVEDTQYF.

This chain uses TRBV9 with TRBJ2-5; TRBD2 aligns across 10 bases. The CDR3 totals 15 residues. The ends lost 3 bases at V and 2 bases at J; junction bases unmatched: 4. Germline values: CDR1 SGDLS, CDR2 YYNGEE. CDR3: CASSGAGGRQETQYF. The CDR3 coding sequence is TGTGCCAGCAGCGGAGCGGGGGGGCGGCAAGAGACCCAGTACTTC.